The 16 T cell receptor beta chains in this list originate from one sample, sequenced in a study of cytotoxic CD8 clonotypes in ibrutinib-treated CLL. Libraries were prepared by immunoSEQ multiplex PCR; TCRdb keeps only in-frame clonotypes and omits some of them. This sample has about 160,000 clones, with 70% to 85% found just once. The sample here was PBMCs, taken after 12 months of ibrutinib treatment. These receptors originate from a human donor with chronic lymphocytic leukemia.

In DNA form, the CDR3 reads TGTGCCAGTAGGAAGGACAGGGGATCTTACGAGCAGTACTTC. Encoded protein: CASRKDRGSYEQYF. V gene TRBV19 combines with J gene TRBJ2-7, with 9 nucleotides matching TRBD1. Per germline, CDR1 LNHDA and CDR2 SQIVND (reference sequence). CDR3 length equals 14 residues. V shed 6 bases, J shed 4 bases, and the junction held 7 bases outside the gene matches.

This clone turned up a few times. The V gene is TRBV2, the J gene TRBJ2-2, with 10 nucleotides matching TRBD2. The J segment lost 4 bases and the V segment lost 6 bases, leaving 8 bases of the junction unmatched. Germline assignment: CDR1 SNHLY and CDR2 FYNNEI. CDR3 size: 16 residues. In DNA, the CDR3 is TGTGCCAGCAGCGCCACTAGCGGGATAGGCACCGGGGAGCTGTTTTTT. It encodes CASSATSGIGTGELFF.

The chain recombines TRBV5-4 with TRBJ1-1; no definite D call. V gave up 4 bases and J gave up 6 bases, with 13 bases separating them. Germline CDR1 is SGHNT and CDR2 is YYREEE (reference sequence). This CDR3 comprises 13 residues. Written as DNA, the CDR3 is TGTGCCAGCAGCCTCACGGTTGGCCCTGAAGCTTTCTTT. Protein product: CASSLTVGPEAFF.

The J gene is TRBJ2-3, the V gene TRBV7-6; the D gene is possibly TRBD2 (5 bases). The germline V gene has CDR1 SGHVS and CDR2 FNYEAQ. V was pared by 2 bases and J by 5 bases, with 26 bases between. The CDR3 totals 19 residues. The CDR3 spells CASSLTPTGLARLGDTQYF. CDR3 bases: TGTGCCAGCAGCTTAACCCCGACGGGGTTAGCCCGCCTCGGAGATACGCAGTATTTT.

Written as DNA, the CDR3 is TGTGCCAGCAGCCCTTCGACAGGGAGCTACGAGCAGTACTTC. Encoded protein: CASSPSTGSYEQYF. This chain uses TRBV7-8 with TRBJ2-7; 7 nucleotides agree with TRBD1. The ends lost 5 bases at V and 3 bases at J; junction bases unmatched: 7. Per germline, CDR1 SGHVS and CDR2 FQNEAQ. The CDR3 runs 14 residues. Full variable domain (rest looked up from reference TRBV7-8 and TRBJ2-7): GAGVSQSPRYKVAKRGQDVALRCDPISGHVSLFWYQQALGQGPEFLTYFQNEAQLDKSGLPSDRFFAERPEGSVSTLKIQRTQQEDSAVYLCASSPSTGSYEQYFGPGTRLTVT.

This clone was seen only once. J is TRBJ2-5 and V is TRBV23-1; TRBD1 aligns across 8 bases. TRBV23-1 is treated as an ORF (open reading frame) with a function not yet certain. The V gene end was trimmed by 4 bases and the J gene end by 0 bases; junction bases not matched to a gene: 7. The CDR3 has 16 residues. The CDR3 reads CASSPGQGGDQETQYF. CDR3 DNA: TGCGCCAGCAGTCCTGGACAGGGTGGCGACCAAGAGACCCAGTACTTC.

The CDR3 protein is CASGQGYYGYTF. In nucleotides, the CDR3 is TGTGCCAGCGGACAGGGCTACTATGGCTACACCTTC. The J gene is TRBJ1-2, the V gene TRBV28; 8 positions agree with TRBD1. The junction had 2 bases not matched to a gene; V was cut back by 8 bases and J by 3 bases. The CDR3 length is 12 residues. Germline V gene data show CDR1 as MDHEN and CDR2 as SYDVKM.

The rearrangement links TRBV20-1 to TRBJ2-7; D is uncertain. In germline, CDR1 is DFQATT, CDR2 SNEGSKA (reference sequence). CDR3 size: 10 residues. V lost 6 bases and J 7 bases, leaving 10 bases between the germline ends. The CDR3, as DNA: TGCAGTGCGCAAAGAGGAGAGCAGTACTTC. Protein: CSAQRGEQYF.

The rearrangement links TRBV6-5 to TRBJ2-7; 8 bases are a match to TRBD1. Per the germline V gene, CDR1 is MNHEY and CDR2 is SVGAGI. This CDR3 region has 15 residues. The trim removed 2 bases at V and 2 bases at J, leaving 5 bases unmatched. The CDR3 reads CASSYDGTGTYEQYF. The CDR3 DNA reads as TGTGCCAGCAGTTACGATGGGACAGGTACCTACGAGCAGTACTTC.

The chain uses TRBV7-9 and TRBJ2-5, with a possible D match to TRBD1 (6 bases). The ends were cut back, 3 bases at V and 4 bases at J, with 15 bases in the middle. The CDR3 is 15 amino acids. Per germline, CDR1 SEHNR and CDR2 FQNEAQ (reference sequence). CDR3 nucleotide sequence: TGTGCCAGCAGCTTCGGCAGGGGAATCGGAGAGACCCAGTACTTC. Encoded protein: CASSFGRGIGETQYF.

The CDR3 DNA reads TGTGCCAGCAGCTCGGACAGGAACACTGAAGCTTTCTTT. Translating gives CASSSDRNTEAFF. The V gene is TRBV6-1, the J gene TRBJ1-1; D might be TRBD1 (6 bases). The V and J ends lost 6 bases and 1 base respectively, with 9 bases between them. The CDR3 has 13 residues. Germline V lookup: CDR1 MNHNS, CDR2 SASEGT.

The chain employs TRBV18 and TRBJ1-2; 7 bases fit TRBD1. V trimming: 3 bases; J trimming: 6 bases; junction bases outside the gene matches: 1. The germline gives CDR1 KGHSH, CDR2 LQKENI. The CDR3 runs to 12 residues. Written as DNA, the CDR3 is TGTGCCAGCTCACCCCAGGGGGATGGCTACACCTTC. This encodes CASSPQGDGYTF.

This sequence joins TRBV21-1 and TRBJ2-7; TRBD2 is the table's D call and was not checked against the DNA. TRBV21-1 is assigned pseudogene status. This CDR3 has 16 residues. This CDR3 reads CASSKIELADLYEQYF. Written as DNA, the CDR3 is TGTGCCAGCAGCAAAATTGAACTAGCGGACCTCTACGAGCAGTACTTC.

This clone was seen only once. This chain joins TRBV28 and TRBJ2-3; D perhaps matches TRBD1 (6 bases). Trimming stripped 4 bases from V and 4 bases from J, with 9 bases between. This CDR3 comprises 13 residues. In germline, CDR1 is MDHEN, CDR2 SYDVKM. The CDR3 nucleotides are TGTGCCAGCAGTTCAGGGGTTGCAGATACGCAGTATTTT. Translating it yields CASSSGVADTQYF.

CDR3 sequence reads: CASSIHRDSNNSPLHF. The DNA for the CDR3 is TGTGCCAGTAGTATCCACCGGGACAGCAATAATTCACCCCTCCACTTT. The chain is built from TRBV19 and TRBJ1-6, with 7 bases lining up with TRBD1. The CDR3 is 16 amino acids. In germline, CDR1 is LNHDA, CDR2 SQIVND (reference sequence). After removal of 3 bases from V and 5 bases from J, the junction contained 7 bases not matched to a gene.

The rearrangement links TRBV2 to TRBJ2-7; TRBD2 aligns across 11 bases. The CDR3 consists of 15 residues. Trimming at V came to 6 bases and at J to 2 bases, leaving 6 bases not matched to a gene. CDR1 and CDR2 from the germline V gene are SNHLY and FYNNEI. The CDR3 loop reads CASRALAGGTYEQYF. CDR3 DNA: TGTGCCAGCAGAGCGTTAGCGGGAGGGACCTACGAGCAGTACTTC.